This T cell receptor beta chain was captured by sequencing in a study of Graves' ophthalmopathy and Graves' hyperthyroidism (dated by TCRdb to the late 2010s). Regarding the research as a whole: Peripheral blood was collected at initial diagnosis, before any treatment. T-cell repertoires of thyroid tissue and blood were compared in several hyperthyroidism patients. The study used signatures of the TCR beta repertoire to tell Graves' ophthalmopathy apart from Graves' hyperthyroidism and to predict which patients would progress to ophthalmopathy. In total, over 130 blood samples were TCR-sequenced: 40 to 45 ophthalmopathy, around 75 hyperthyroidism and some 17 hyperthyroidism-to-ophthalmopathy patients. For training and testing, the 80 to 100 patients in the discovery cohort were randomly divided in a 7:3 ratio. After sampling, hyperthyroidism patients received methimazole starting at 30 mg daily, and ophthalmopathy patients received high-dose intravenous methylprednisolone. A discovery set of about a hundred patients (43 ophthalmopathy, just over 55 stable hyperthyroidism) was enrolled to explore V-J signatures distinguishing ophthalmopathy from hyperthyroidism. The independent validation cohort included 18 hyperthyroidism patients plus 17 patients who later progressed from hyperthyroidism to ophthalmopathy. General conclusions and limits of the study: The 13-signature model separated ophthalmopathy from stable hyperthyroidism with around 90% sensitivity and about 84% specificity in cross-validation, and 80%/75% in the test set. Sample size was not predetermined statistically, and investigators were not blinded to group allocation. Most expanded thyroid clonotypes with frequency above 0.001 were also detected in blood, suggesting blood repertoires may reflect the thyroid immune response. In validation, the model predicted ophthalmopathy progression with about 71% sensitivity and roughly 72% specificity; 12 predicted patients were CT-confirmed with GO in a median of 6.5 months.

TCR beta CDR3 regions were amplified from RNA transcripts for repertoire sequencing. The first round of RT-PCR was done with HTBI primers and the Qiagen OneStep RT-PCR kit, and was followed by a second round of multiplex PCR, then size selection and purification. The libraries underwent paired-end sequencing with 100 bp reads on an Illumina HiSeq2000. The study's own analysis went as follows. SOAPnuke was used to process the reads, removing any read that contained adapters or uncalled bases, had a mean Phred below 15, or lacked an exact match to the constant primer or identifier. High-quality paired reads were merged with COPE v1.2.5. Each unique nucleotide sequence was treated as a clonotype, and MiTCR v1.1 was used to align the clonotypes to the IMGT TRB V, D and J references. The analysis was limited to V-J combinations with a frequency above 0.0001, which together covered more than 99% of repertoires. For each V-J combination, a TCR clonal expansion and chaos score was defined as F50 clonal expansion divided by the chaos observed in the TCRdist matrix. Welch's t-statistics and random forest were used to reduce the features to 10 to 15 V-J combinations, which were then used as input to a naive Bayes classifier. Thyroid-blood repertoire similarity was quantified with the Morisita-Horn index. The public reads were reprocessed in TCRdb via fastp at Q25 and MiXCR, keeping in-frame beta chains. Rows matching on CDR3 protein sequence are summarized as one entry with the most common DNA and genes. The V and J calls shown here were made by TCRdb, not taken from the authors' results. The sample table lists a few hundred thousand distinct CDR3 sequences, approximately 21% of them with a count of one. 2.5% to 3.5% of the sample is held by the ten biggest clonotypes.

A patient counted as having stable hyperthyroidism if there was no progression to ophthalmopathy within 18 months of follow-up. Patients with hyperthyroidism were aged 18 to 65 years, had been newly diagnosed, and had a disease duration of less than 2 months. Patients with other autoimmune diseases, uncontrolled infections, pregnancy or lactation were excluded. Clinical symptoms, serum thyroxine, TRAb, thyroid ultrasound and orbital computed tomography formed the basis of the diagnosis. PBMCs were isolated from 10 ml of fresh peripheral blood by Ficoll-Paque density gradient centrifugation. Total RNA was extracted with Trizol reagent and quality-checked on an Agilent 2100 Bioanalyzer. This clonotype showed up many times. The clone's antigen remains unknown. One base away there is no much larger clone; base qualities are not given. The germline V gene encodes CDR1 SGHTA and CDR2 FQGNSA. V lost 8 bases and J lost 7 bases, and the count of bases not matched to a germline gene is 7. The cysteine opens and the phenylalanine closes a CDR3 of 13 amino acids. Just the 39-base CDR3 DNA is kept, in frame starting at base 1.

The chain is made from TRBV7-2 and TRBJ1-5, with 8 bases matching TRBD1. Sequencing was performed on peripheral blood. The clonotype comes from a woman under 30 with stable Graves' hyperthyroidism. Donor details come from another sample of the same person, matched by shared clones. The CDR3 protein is CASGDRGGQPQHF. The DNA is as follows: TGTGCCAGCGGCGACAGGGGCGGGCAGCCCCAGCATTTT.